The 24 T cell receptor beta chains presented below share a single source sample, sequenced in a study of T cell repertoires in cytomegalovirus infection. Their antigens are not known. TCRdb ran MiXCR on the reads and lists one entry per CDR3 protein. The data contain over 55,000 distinct CDR3 sequences, around 21% of them singletons. Sequences were derived from CD8+ T cells from cultured PBMCs, sampled from culture after CMV antigen stimulation. These receptor sequences come from a human donor in good health (CMV status not recorded). Some clones in this sample may be carry-over from other donors' samples.

This CDR3 is CASSYSGTGGREQYF. CDR3 nucleotide sequence: TGTGCCAGCAGTTACAGCGGCACCGGGGGTCGCGAGCAGTACTTC. This rearrangement joins TRBV6-5 to TRBJ2-7, with D perhaps matching TRBD2 (6 bases). The CDR3 is made up of 15 amino acids. The ends were cut back, 2 bases at V and 6 bases at J, with 17 bases in the middle. Germline V gene data show CDR1 as MNHEY and CDR2 as SVGAGI.

This clonotype was recorded a few times. V usage is TRBV7-9 and J usage is TRBJ2-3; D gene uncertain. Germline V gene lookup returns CDR1 SEHNR and CDR2 FQNEAQ (reference sequence). The ends were cut back, 1 base at V and 3 bases at J, with 8 bases in the middle. The CDR3 extends over 14 amino acids. As DNA, the CDR3 is TGTGCCAGCAGCTTAGACTACGGGACAGATACGCAGTATTTT. It yields the protein CASSLDYGTDTQYF.

This clonotype was counted between two and nine times. The J gene is TRBJ1-1, the V gene TRBV11-2, with 7 bases fitting TRBD1. V shed 2 bases, J shed 5 bases, and the junction held 5 bases outside the gene matches. CDR1 SGHAT and CDR2 FQNNGV come from the germline V gene. CDR3 length: 14 amino acids. The DNA for the CDR3 is TGTGCCAGCAGCTTAAGACAGGGATGGACTGAAGCTTTCTTT. Encoded protein: CASSLRQGWTEAFF.

CDR3 region: CASSSQDRAMNTEAFF. In nucleotides, the CDR3 is TGTGCCAGCAGCTCCCAGGACAGGGCAATGAACACTGAAGCTTTCTTT. The chain couples TRBV7-9 to TRBJ1-1, with 8 bases aligning to TRBD1. Trimming removed 4 bases from V and 0 bases from J; junction bases left unmatched: 7. The germline V gene encodes CDR1 SEHNR and CDR2 FQNEAQ (reference sequence). The CDR3 runs 16 residues.

This clonotype was observed a handful of times. The genes are TRBV6-5 and TRBJ1-1; perhaps TRBD1 as D (5 bases). The ends were cut back, 2 bases at V and 4 bases at J, with 11 bases in the middle. The CDR3 is 14 amino acids. CDR1 and CDR2 from the germline V gene are MNHEY and SVGAGI. The CDR3 reads CASSYGTGVTEAFF. The CDR3 region has the DNA TGTGCCAGCAGTTACGGCACGGGGGTCACTGAAGCTTTCTTT.

About this clonotype itself: A single base separates this from a much larger clone, so it may be a read error. The chain combines TRBV6-2 or TRBV6-3 with TRBJ1-1, with 9 bases fitting TRBD1. Germline V gives CDR1 MNHEY, CDR2 SVGEGT. There are 18 residues in the CDR3. Unmatched junction bases numbered 8, after V lost 0 bases and J lost 0 bases. The CDR3 here is CASSYSMGQGHLNTEAFF. CDR3 DNA sequence: TGTGCCAGCAGTTACTCGATGGGACAGGGACATCTGAACACTGAAGCTTTCTTT.

This clonotype was picked up a small number of times. The chain has TRBV7-6 and TRBJ2-7; 10 bases map to TRBD1. Germline trimming cut 2 bases from V and 5 bases from J; bases unmatched to any gene: 6. Germline-derived CDR1 and CDR2 are SGHVS and FNYEAQ. The CDR3 spans 15 residues. CDR3 loop: CASSLSGTGVHEQYF. The CDR3 region has the DNA TGTGCCAGCAGCTTATCTGGGACAGGGGTCCACGAGCAGTACTTC. Full variable domain (rest looked up from reference TRBV7-6 and TRBJ2-7): GAGVSQSPRYKVTKRGQDVALRCDPISGHVSLYWYRQALGQGPEFLTYFNYEAQQDKSGLPNDRFSAERPEGSISTLTIQRTEQRDSAMYRCASSLSGTGVHEQYFGPGTRLTVT.

The V gene is TRBV10-3, the J gene TRBJ1-1, with D unclear. The CDR3 covers 12 residues. Germline V CDR1 and CDR2: ENHRY, SYGVKD. Trimming pared 3 bases from V and 10 bases from J, leaving 12 bases between. Here the CDR3 reads CAISDEGLGAFF. The DNA for the CDR3 is TGTGCCATCAGTGACGAAGGGCTTGGAGCTTTCTTT.

The V gene is TRBV7-6, the J gene TRBJ2-7, with unresolved D. This CDR3 comprises 15 residues. V dropped 7 bases and J dropped 3 bases, with 19 bases sitting between them. Germline CDR1 SGHVS, CDR2 FNYEAQ. The CDR3 is CASTPSLGPLYEQYF. The CDR3 nucleotides are TGTGCCAGCACCCCGAGCCTGGGTCCACTCTACGAGCAGTACTTC.

V gene TRBV6-8 combines with J gene TRBJ1-1, with D possibly being TRBD1 (5 bases). Germline V lookup: CDR1 MNHGY, CDR2 SAAAGT. CDR3 length equals 12 residues. V lost 8 bases to trimming and J lost 1 base, with 8 bases between them. Written as DNA, the CDR3 is TGTGCCAGCGCCACAGGGAACACTGAAGCTTTCTTT. It specifies CASATGNTEAFF.

This clonotype was detected only once. The chain joins TRBV7-6 to TRBJ1-5; 7 positions agree with TRBD1. In germline, CDR1 is SGHVS, CDR2 FNYEAQ. V was clipped by 5 bases and J by 3 bases; unmatched bases: 13. The CDR3 loop spans 17 amino acids. Here the CDR3 DNA reads TGTGCCAGCAGCCCAAACCTGGGCAGGGGGGTCAATCAGCCCCAGCATTTT. Translating gives CASSPNLGRGVNQPQHF.

The chain employs TRBV7-9 and TRBJ1-1; D may be TRBD1 (5 bases). The V end lost 2 bases, the J end lost 4 bases, and 14 bases lay between the germline ends. The CDR3 loop spans 15 amino acids. The germline gives CDR1 SEHNR, CDR2 FQNEAQ (reference sequence). The CDR3 DNA follows: TGTGCCAGCAGCTTAAGAGGCAGGGAAGTCACTGAAGCTTTCTTT. Translated: CASSLRGREVTEAFF.

This chain links TRBV7-9 with TRBJ1-2; no clear D gene. V lost 5 bases, J lost 0 bases, and 10 bases lay in between. Germline V CDR1 and CDR2: SEHNR, FQNEAQ (reference sequence). The CDR3 is 14 amino acids. The CDR3 sequence is CASSPSSANYGYTF. The DNA for the CDR3 is TGTGCCAGCAGCCCGTCCAGCGCTAACTATGGCTACACCTTC.

In its sample, this clonotype was seen a few times. V gene TRBV7-9 combines with J gene TRBJ2-7; D uncertain. The CDR3 has 16 residues. CDR1 and CDR2 from the germline V gene are SEHNR and FQNEAQ (reference sequence). V shed 6 bases and J shed 5 bases, with 23 bases lying between them. The CDR3 is CASSSSSRPSTNEQYF. CDR3 nucleotides: TGTGCCAGCAGTTCCAGCAGCAGGCCCTCAACCAACGAGCAGTACTTC.

The V call is TRBV19, the J call TRBJ1-1; D uncertain. The CDR3 has 16 residues. Germline loops: CDR1 LNHDA, CDR2 SQIVND (reference sequence). V shed 7 bases and J shed 1 base, with 19 bases lying between them. The CDR3 reads CASKTEVIETNTEAFF. In DNA form, the CDR3 reads TGTGCCAGTAAAACAGAGGTCATTGAAACGAACACTGAAGCTTTCTTT.

This clonotype was observed at least ten times. V usage is TRBV27 and J usage is TRBJ2-5; 11 bases align to TRBD1. The CDR3 sequence is 16 residues long. The germline V gene encodes CDR1 MNHEY and CDR2 SMNVEV (reference sequence). With V trimmed by 5 bases and J by 5 bases, 10 bases remained unmatched. In DNA, the CDR3 is TGTGCCAGCAGTACCTCGGACAGGGGGCTGTGGGAGACCCAGTACTTC. Amino acids: CASSTSDRGLWETQYF.

The chain joins TRBV4-1 to TRBJ2-3; no reliable D call. This CDR3 contains 13 residues. V gave up 0 bases and J gave up 11 bases, with 12 bases separating them. Germline V gives CDR1 MGHRA, CDR2 YSYEKL. The CDR3 nucleotides read TGCGCCAGCAGCCAAGAGGTGGCCAGGAAGCAGTATTTT. Amino acids: CASSQEVARKQYF.

This clonotype showed up just a few times. CDR3 bases: TGTGCCAGCAGCAAGGGACAGGGAATAGGCTATGGCTACACCTTC. This codes for CASSKGQGIGYGYTF. The rearrangement links TRBV7-9 to TRBJ1-2; 9 nucleotides agree with TRBD1. V was pared by 5 bases and J by 4 bases, with 8 bases of the junction left unmatched. The CDR3 is 15 residues long. CDR1 is SEHNR and CDR2 is FQNEAQ in the germline V gene (reference sequence).

The sample holds a few counts of this clonotype. V gene TRBV12-3 or TRBV12-4 combines with J gene TRBJ2-4, with D maybe TRBD2 (7 bases). CDR3 size: 17 residues. Trimming shortened V by 3 bases and J by 1 base, and 16 bases separated the two germline ends. This CDR3 reads CASSLGGGDWAKNIQYF. The CDR3 bases are TGTGCCAGCAGTTTGGGCGGGGGCGATTGGGCCAAAAACATTCAGTACTTC.

The CDR3 protein is CASNLGAGGDSYNEQFF. DNA of the CDR3: TGTGCCAGCAACCTGGGGGCGGGGGGGGACTCCTACAATGAGCAGTTCTTC. The V call is TRBV7-9, the J call TRBJ2-1, with 9 bases matching TRBD2. After removal of 7 bases from V and 0 bases from J, the junction contained 10 bases not matched to a gene. Germline V gives CDR1 SEHNR, CDR2 FQNEAQ (reference sequence). The CDR3 is 17 residues long.

The rearrangement uses TRBV19 and TRBJ1-1; TRBD1 matches at 7 bases. Trimming removed 4 bases from V and 0 bases from J; junction bases left unmatched: 2. The CDR3 runs to 14 residues. Germline CDR1 is LNHDA and CDR2 is SQIVND (reference sequence). Written as DNA, the CDR3 is TGTGCCAGTAGTAGGGGACAGATGAACACTGAAGCTTTCTTT. Its protein is CASSRGQMNTEAFF.

The J gene is TRBJ2-1, the V gene TRBV27; 9 bases align to TRBD2. V was pared by 3 bases and J by 6 bases, with 9 bases of the junction left unmatched. Germline loops: CDR1 MNHEY, CDR2 SMNVEV (reference sequence). The CDR3 sequence is 16 residues long. The DNA of the CDR3 is TGTGCCAGCAGTTTTCTAACTAGCGGGCCTTTCAATGAGCAGTTCTTC. As protein: CASSFLTSGPFNEQFF.

The gene calls are TRBV27 and TRBJ1-6; D gene uncertain. Per the germline V gene, CDR1 is MNHEY and CDR2 is SMNVEV (reference sequence). The CDR3 spans 15 residues. V was clipped by 6 bases and J by 4 bases, with 13 bases between them. The DNA of the CDR3 is TGTGCCAGCAGAAGAAACTCTCCTTATAATTCACCCCTCCACTTT. It encodes CASRRNSPYNSPLHF.

The sample holds a few counts of this clonotype. The rearrangement joins TRBV9 to TRBJ2-3; the match to TRBD2 covers 8 bases. Germline V gene sequence: CDR1 SGDLS, CDR2 YYNGEE. The V and J ends lost 0 bases and 0 bases, in that order; junction bases with no gene match: 12. The CDR3 runs 19 residues. CDR3 region: CASSVAPLERGRSTDTQYF. CDR3 nucleotide sequence: TGTGCCAGCAGCGTAGCGCCCCTCGAGCGGGGGAGAAGCACAGATACGCAGTATTTT.